Following are 15 T cell receptor beta chains from one sample sequenced in a study of cytomegalovirus exposure and HLA in healthy donors. This PCR relied on a set of 60 Vbeta primers and 13 Jbeta primers. Sequenced by immunoSEQ multiplex PCR; TCRdb stores in-frame clones only, minus some. The table lists 150,000 to 200,000 clones, 60% to 80% of them singletons, with more than 12% in the top ten. The sample consisted of PBMCs. The receptors originated from a man over 45 in good health and CMV-seropositive.

The chain uses TRBV2 and TRBJ2-4; the D gene is possibly TRBD2 (6 bases). Trimming took off 3 bases at V and 6 bases at J, with 9 bases between the two ends. The CDR3 contains 13 residues. Germline-derived CDR1 and CDR2 are SNHLY and FYNNEI. CDR3 region: CASSDGGSNIQYF. For the CDR3, the DNA is TGTGCCAGCAGTGATGGGGGGTCAAACATTCAGTACTTC.

This clone was picked up one time. CDR3: CASSYSTGTFTYEQYF. The CDR3 nucleotides read TGTGCCAGCAGTTATAGTACCGGGACATTTACCTACGAGCAGTACTTC. The chain combines TRBV6-5 with TRBJ2-5; TRBD1 is a possible D gene (6 bases). The J call may be faulty, since TRBJ2-7 better matches the DNA end. Germline-derived CDR1 and CDR2 are MNHEY and SVGAGI. The CDR3 sequence is 16 residues long.

The V gene is TRBV28, the J gene TRBJ1-3; D perhaps matches TRBD1 (6 bases). The CDR3 runs to 14 residues. Looked up from germline, CDR1 is MDHEN and CDR2 is SYDVKM. Trimming took 6 bases from V and 4 from J, leaving 13 bases between them. Here the CDR3 DNA reads TGTGCCAGCAGCTCCAGGGGTCCCGGAAACACCATATATTTT. As protein: CASSSRGPGNTIYF.

This chain connects TRBV6-5 to TRBJ1-2; TRBD1 agrees at 8 bases. V lost 1 base and J lost 4; bases outside the gene matches: 5. Germline lookup yields CDR1 MNHEY and CDR2 SVGAGI. The CDR3 is made up of 15 amino acids. The chain's CDR3 is CASSYFQGASYGYTF. DNA for the CDR3: TGTGCCAGCAGTTACTTTCAGGGGGCAAGCTATGGCTACACCTTC.

V and J are TRBV4-3 and TRBJ1-4; D is unresolved. The CDR3 sequence is 15 residues long. Trimming removed 0 bases from V and 8 bases from J, with 13 bases in between. Germline V CDR1 and CDR2: LGHNA, YSLEER. The CDR3 spells CASSQDGRSREKLFF. CDR3 DNA sequence: TGCGCCAGCAGCCAAGATGGCAGATCGAGGGAAAAACTGTTTTTT.

This clone was detected only once. The same CDR3 arises from other DNA sequences in this sample as well. This chain connects TRBV28 to TRBJ1-1; TRBD1 is a possible D gene (6 bases). Germline V gene sequence: CDR1 MDHEN, CDR2 SYDVKM. CDR3 size: 13 residues. The V end was cut by 2 bases, the J end by 3 bases, with 7 bases between. CDR3 DNA: TGTGCCAGCAGTTTACAGGGGTACACTGAAGCTTTCTTT. It yields the protein CASSLQGYTEAFF.

CDR3 protein: CASSHSYNEQFF. CDR3 nucleotides: TGCGCCAGCAGTCACAGTTACAATGAGCAGTTCTTC. This chain connects TRBV5-1 to TRBJ2-1; no clear D. Trimming took 5 bases from V and 4 from J, leaving 7 bases between them. This CDR3 is 12 amino acids long. The germline gives CDR1 SGHRS, CDR2 YFSETQ. Complete variable domain (other parts from reference TRBV5-1 and TRBJ2-1): KAGVTQTPRYLIKTRGQQVTLSCSPISGHRSVSWYQQTPGQGLQFLFEYFSETQRNKGNFPGRFSGRQFSNSRSEMNVSTLELGDSALYLCASSHSYNEQFFGPGTRLTVL.

This chain connects TRBV19 to TRBJ1-2, with TRBD1 matching 11 bases. The CDR3 runs 15 residues. Trimming cost V 7 bases and J 5 bases; bases outside gene matches: 9. CDR1 LNHDA and CDR2 SQIVND come from the germline V gene (reference sequence). CDR3 in amino acids: CASTFRTGGLYGYTF. The CDR3 bases are TGTGCCAGTACCTTCCGGACAGGGGGCCTTTATGGCTACACCTTC.

The chain uses TRBV28 and TRBJ2-6; 10 nucleotides align to TRBD1. The CDR3 contains 18 residues. The ends lost 0 bases at V and 0 bases at J; junction bases unmatched: 2. Looked up from germline, CDR1 is MDHEN and CDR2 is SYDVKM. CDR3 coding DNA: TGTGCCAGCAGTTTATGGACAGGGGGCAACTCTGGGGCCAACGTCCTGACTTTC. Translating gives CASSLWTGGNSGANVLTF.

The V call is TRBV28, the J call TRBJ2-1; D is possibly TRBD2 (6 bases). Trimming cost V 7 bases and J 1 base, with 17 bases left between them. Germline CDR1 is MDHEN and CDR2 is SYDVKM. This CDR3 comprises 16 residues. CDR3 nucleotide sequence: TGTGCCAGCATTCCCGGTGGGGGGTCATCCTACAATGAGCAGTTCTTC. Its protein product is CASIPGGGSSYNEQFF.

The V gene is TRBV28, the J gene TRBJ2-4, with a tentative D call TRBD2 (5 bases). The CDR3 spans 14 residues. Trimming cost V 10 bases and J 1 base, with 14 bases left between them. Germline V gene lookup returns CDR1 MDHEN and CDR2 SYDVKM. The CDR3 nucleotides are TGTGCCATCACAGAGGGCGCGGCCAAAAACATTCAGTACTTC. This encodes CAITEGAAKNIQYF.

This chain connects TRBV5-8 to TRBJ1-5, with TRBD1 as a possible D gene (6 bases). This CDR3 contains 17 residues. Deletions cut 0 bases from V and 0 bases from J, with 13 bases between. Germline V gene lookup returns CDR1 SGHTS and CDR2 YDEGEE. The CDR3 DNA sequence: TGTGCCAGCAGCTTGGGGGTAGGGGGTTATAGCAATCAGCCCCAGCATTTT. It codes for CASSLGVGGYSNQPQHF. The full variable domain, with the rest looked up from reference TRBV5-8 and TRBJ1-5, is EAGVTQSPTHLIKTRGQQATLRCSPISGHTSVYWYQQALGLGLQFLLWYDEGEERNRGNFPPRFSGRQFPNYSSELNVNALELEDSALYLCASSLGVGGYSNQPQHFGDGTRLSIL.

V is TRBV4-1 and J is TRBJ2-3; D possibly corresponds to TRBD2 (6 bases). Looked up from germline, CDR1 is MGHRA and CDR2 is YSYEKL. The length of the CDR3 is 17 residues. Trimming removed 0 bases from V and 4 bases from J, with 17 bases in between. The CDR3 spells CASSQDGGNPGSDTQYF. CDR3 nucleotides: TGCGCCAGCAGCCAAGATGGGGGGAACCCTGGGTCAGATACGCAGTATTTT.

The rearrangement links TRBV7-2 to TRBJ1-3; TRBD1 might be the D (6 bases). Germline CDR1 reads SGHTA; CDR2 reads FQGNSA. The length of the CDR3 is 17 residues. The V gene lost 4 bases and the J gene lost 0 bases, with 16 bases spanning the gap. As DNA, the CDR3 is TGTGCCAGCAGCTCCTCATTCGGACAGCTCTCTGGAAACACCATATATTTT. It encodes CASSSSFGQLSGNTIYF.

The chain couples TRBV2 to TRBJ2-2; weak D call: TRBD2 (5 bases). The CDR3 is 13 amino acids. From germline, CDR1 is SNHLY and CDR2 FYNNEI. The V end was cut by 7 bases, the J end by 3 bases, with 9 bases between. DNA for the CDR3: TGTGCCAGCACCCTGAGGGACACCGGGGAGCTGTTTTTT. This translates into CASTLRDTGELFF.